The next 9 T cell receptor beta chains were all read from a single sample in a study of T cells after yellow fever vaccination. TCRdb re-analysed the 5' RACE reads in MiXCR, keeping a single row per CDR3 protein. The sample shows fewer than 450,000 distinct CDR3 sequences, roughly 10% of them seen only once. The specimen was PBMCs, collected on the day of the first yellow fever vaccination. Source of these receptors: a young man who received the YFV17D yellow fever vaccine.

This clonotype was picked up many times. J is TRBJ1-6 and V is TRBV7-2, with D hard to call. V dropped 5 bases and J dropped 10 bases, with 12 bases sitting between them. Germline V lookup: CDR1 SGHTA, CDR2 FQGNSA. This CDR3 contains 13 residues. The CDR3 region is CASSERPGSPLHF. The CDR3, as DNA: TGTGCCAGCAGCGAACGTCCAGGCTCACCCCTCCACTTT. Together with reference TRBV7-2 and TRBJ1-6, the CDR3 gives the full variable domain: GAGVSQSPSNKVTEKGKDVELRCDPISGHTALYWYRQSLGQGLEFLIYFQGNSAPDKSGLPSDRFSAERTGGSVSTLTIQRTQQEDSAVYLCASSERPGSPLHFGNGTRLTVT.

The chain joins TRBV3-1 to TRBJ1-2, with 9 bases matching TRBD1. Germline CDR1 is LGHDT and CDR2 is YNNKEL (reference sequence). Germline trimming cut 4 bases from V and 7 bases from J; bases unmatched to any gene: 4. The CDR3 runs 13 residues. The CDR3 DNA reads as TGTGCCAGCAGCCTGGGACAGGGCGTTGGCTACACCTTC. The encoded protein is CASSLGQGVGYTF.

This clonotype has more than one count but fewer than ten. This sequence joins TRBV29-1 and TRBJ1-5; 8 nucleotides match TRBD1. Germline V gives CDR1 SQVTM, CDR2 ANQGSEA. V gave up 5 bases and J gave up 5 bases; unmatched junction bases: 5. The CDR3 length is 13 residues. This CDR3 is CSVLDRDHQPQHF. DNA for the CDR3: TGCAGCGTTCTGGACAGGGATCATCAGCCCCAGCATTTT.

This clonotype was detected ten times or more. J is TRBJ2-7 and V is TRBV4-1; the D gene is possibly TRBD2 (5 bases). The CDR3 has 15 amino acids. V shed 0 bases and J shed 6 bases, with 15 bases lying between them. The V gene's germline CDR1 is MGHRA and CDR2 YSYEKL. The CDR3 DNA sequence: TGCGCCAGCAGCCAAGATAATCCCGGCGGAGGCGAGCAGTACTTC. It translates to CASSQDNPGGGEQYF.

J is TRBJ2-3 and V is TRBV20-1; the D gene could be TRBD1 or TRBD2 (5 bases each). This CDR3 contains 18 residues. V was clipped by 3 bases and J by 0 bases, with 22 bases between them. Germline V gene data show CDR1 as DFQATT and CDR2 as SNEGSKA (reference sequence). The CDR3 is CSASRRSGTPYSTDTQYF. The CDR3 nucleotides read TGCAGTGCTAGTAGGCGATCCGGGACCCCTTACAGCACAGATACGCAGTATTTT.

This chain links TRBV6-1 with TRBJ2-5, with TRBD1 matching over 11 bases. This CDR3 is built from 13 residues. Looked up from germline, CDR1 is MNHNS and CDR2 is SASEGT. V lost 11 bases, J lost 5 bases, and 7 bases stayed unmatched. In DNA form, the CDR3 reads TGTGCCGTCACCCGGGACAGGGGGGAGACCCAGTACTTC. Translated: CAVTRDRGETQYF.

This chain connects TRBV28 to TRBJ1-4; 9 bases are shared with TRBD1. Germline CDR1 MDHEN, CDR2 SYDVKM. This CDR3 spans 14 amino acids. V lost 5 bases and J lost 6; bases outside the gene matches: 4. CDR3 amino acids: CASSVTGGDEKLFF. The CDR3 DNA is TGTGCCAGCAGTGTGACAGGGGGAGATGAAAAACTGTTTTTT.

This clonotype was detected a few times. CDR3 region: CSARQGGDYEQYF. The CDR3 DNA is TGCAGTGCTAGACAGGGCGGGGACTACGAGCAGTACTTC. The J gene is TRBJ2-7, the V gene TRBV20-1; maybe TRBD2 (6 bases). The germline gives CDR1 DFQATT, CDR2 SNEGSKA (reference sequence). The CDR3 has 13 residues. Trimming took off 2 bases at V and 3 bases at J, with 11 bases between the two ends.

In its sample, this clonotype was seen many times. The J gene is TRBJ1-2, the V gene TRBV4-3; D is possibly TRBD1 (5 bases). Germline V gives CDR1 LGHNA, CDR2 YSLEER. V was clipped by 4 bases and J by 5 bases, with 14 bases between them. The CDR3 runs to 14 residues. The CDR3 is CASSLRWGAYGYTF. For the CDR3, the DNA is TGCGCCAGCAGCCTAAGATGGGGCGCGTATGGCTACACCTTC.